The next 3 T cell receptor beta chains were all read from a single sample in a study of T-cell reconstitution after alpha-beta-depleted transplantation in children. Library preparation (for TCRbeta) was performed with unique molecular identifiers. TCRdb redid the calling of the PCR reads with MiXCR, one entry per CDR3 protein. The profile shows roughly 500,000 distinct CDR3 sequences, 18% of them singletons. The sequenced sample was PBMCs from the stem cell graft donor, obtained from the stem cell graft. The source of these receptors is a human donor who donated a stem cell graft to a child with acute lymphoblastic leukemia.

This clonotype occurred a few times. The V call is TRBV9, the J call TRBJ1-2; no clear D. Trimming pared 3 bases from V and 8 bases from J, leaving 11 bases between. There are 12 residues in the CDR3. Germline V gives CDR1 SGDLS, CDR2 YYNGEE. The CDR3 spells CASSAVSKGYTF. CDR3 nucleotide sequence: TGTGCCAGCAGCGCCGTCTCTAAGGGCTACACCTTC.

The sample holds many counts of this clonotype. The rearrangement uses TRBV27 and TRBJ1-1, with D unresolved. V was trimmed by 5 bases and J by 1 base, leaving 20 bases between them. The CDR3 contains 17 residues. Germline V CDR1 and CDR2: MNHEY, SMNVEV (reference sequence). DNA for the CDR3: TGTGCCAGCAGTATCCGGGGAATGTTGACTTCGAACACTGAAGCTTTCTTT. It specifies CASSIRGMLTSNTEAFF.

The chain employs TRBV6-5 and TRBJ1-3; TRBD1 matches 9 bases. Germline V gives CDR1 MNHEY, CDR2 SVGAGI. The V segment lost 2 bases and the J segment 4 bases; nucleotides outside the gene matches: 3. The CDR3 extends over 15 amino acids. The CDR3 DNA reads TGTGCCAGCAGTTACCGAGGGACAGGGGGAAACACCATATATTTT. It yields the protein CASSYRGTGGNTIYF.